The source of this TCR beta chain is a study of Ad26.COV2.S vaccination and SARS-CoV-2 variants. Specified treatment: roughly 20 received Ad26.COV2.S at low or high dose, single or two shots; about 5 received placebo; per-sample allocation not given. Sampling happened 63 days after the first vaccine or placebo injection. The CDR3 consists of 18 residues. Per germline, CDR1 SEHNR and CDR2 FQNEAQ (reference sequence). Trimming took off 1 base at V and 0 bases at J, with 17 bases between the two ends. Only in-frame clones appear in the TCRdb table, and some are missing; sequencing was by immunoSEQ multiplex PCR. The sample shows about 680,000 clones, more than 70% of them seen only once.

The source is a person between 18 and 65 years old who received the Ad26.COV2.S COVID-19 vaccine or a placebo. The V gene is TRBV7-9, the J gene TRBJ2-3; D unclear. This specimen was peripheral blood, taken in a trial of Ad26.COV2.S vaccine versus placebo. CDR3 sequence: CASSLEGILLPSTDTQYF. The CDR3 nucleotides read TGTGCCAGCAGCTTAGAAGGGATCCTACTCCCTAGCACAGATACGCAGTATTTT.